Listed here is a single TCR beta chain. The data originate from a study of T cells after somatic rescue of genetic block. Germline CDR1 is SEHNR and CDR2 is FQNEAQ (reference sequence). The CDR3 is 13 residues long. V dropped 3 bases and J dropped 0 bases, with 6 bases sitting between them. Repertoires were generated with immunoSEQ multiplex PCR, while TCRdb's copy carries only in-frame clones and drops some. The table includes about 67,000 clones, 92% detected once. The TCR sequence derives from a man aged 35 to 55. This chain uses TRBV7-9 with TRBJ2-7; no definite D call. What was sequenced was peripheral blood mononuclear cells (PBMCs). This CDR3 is CASSLQVSYEQYF. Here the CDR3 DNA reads TGTGCCAGCAGCTTGCAAGTCTCCTACGAGCAGTACTTC.